Following are 26 T cell receptor delta chains from one sample sequenced in a study of gamma-delta T cells after stem cell transplantation. TCRdb called clones anew from the RT-PCR reads with CATT. The repertoire holds a few hundred delta-chain clones, with 2.5% to 3.5% as singletons. Sequenced input: gamma-delta T cells. The receptor source for this set is a human donor. It is not recorded whose cells these are; they may come from a transplant donor.

This clone was found a few times. The protein given by TCRdb reflects a much larger clone and differs at residue 13 from this DNA's translation, likely from a read error; the protein shown is the DNA's translation. The CDR3 sequence: CASEPYPGGYGPDTDKLIF. As DNA, the CDR3 is TGTGCCTCTGAACCCTACCCTGGGGGATACGGCCCGGACACCGATAAACTCATCTTT. This chain connects TRDV3 to TRDJ1; 12 bases match TRDD3. Trimming removed 4 bases from V and 0 bases from J; junction bases left unmatched: 18. The CDR3 extends over 19 amino acids. CDR1 is TVYSNPD and CDR2 is GDNSRS in the germline V gene (reference sequence).

This chain joins TRDV2 and TRDJ1, with a possible D match to TRDD3 (10 bases). Trimming removed 3 bases at V and 2 bases at J, with 36 bases between. CDR3 length: 22 residues. CDR1 and CDR2 from the germline V gene are GEAIGNYY and EKD. CDR3: CACDPLPSYAGGYDLGTDKLIF. CDR3 DNA sequence: TGTGCCTGTGACCCTTTGCCTTCCTACGCAGGGGGATACGACCTCGGAACCGATAAACTCATCTTT.

This clone was counted only a few times. The amino acid sequence in TCRdb belongs to a much larger clone and departs from this DNA's translation at residue 15, likely a sequencing read error; the sequence shown is translated from the DNA. The V gene is TRDV2, the J gene TRDJ1; 11 positions agree with TRDD3. Germline values: CDR1 GEAIGNYY, CDR2 EKD. The CDR3 sequence is 18 residues long. DNA for the CDR3: TGTGCCTGTGACACCCTACTGGGGGATAAATCGTACACCGATACACTCATCTTT. Translation: CACDTLLGDKSYTDTLIF.

In the case of this clone: A far larger clone is one base from this, pointing to a likely read error. The CDR3 loop reads CACLRIQTDKLIF. The CDR3, as DNA: TGTGCCTGCCTTCGGATACAGACCGATAAACTCATCTTT. V usage is TRDV2 and J usage is TRDJ1; D possibly corresponds to TRDD3 (6 bases). The V gene's germline CDR1 is GEAIGNYY and CDR2 EKD. This CDR3 has 13 amino acids. Deletions cut 7 bases from V and 2 bases from J, with 13 bases between.

For this clone: TCRdb's protein, taken from a much larger clone, differs from this DNA's translation at residue 6, likely owing to a read error; the protein displayed comes from the DNA. This chain uses TRDV2 with TRDJ1; D gene unclear. The length of the CDR3 is 16 residues. The V and J ends lost 0 bases and 0 bases respectively, with 13 bases between them. Germline V gene sequence: CDR1 GEAIGNYY, CDR2 EKD. In nucleotides, the CDR3 is TGTGCCTGTGACACCGCAGGAAACTTGTACACCGATAAACTCATCTTT. Translating it yields CACDTAGNLYTDKLIF.

Turning to this clone: This likely stems from a read error, as it lies one base from a far larger clone. This same CDR3 is encoded by further DNA sequences in the sample. The chain recombines TRDV1 with TRDJ1, with TRDD3 identical over 12 bases. Germline V gives CDR1 TSWWSYY, CDR2 QGS. The V gene end was trimmed by 2 bases and the J gene end by 5 bases; junction bases not matched to a gene: 21. CDR3 size: 21 residues. The CDR3 DNA follows: TGTGCTCTTGGGGAATTCCTCCCCAGTCGGTACTGGGGGATACTGAGTGATAAACTCATCTTT. This codes for CALGEFLPSRYWGILSDKLIF.

This clone appeared a few times. The protein TCRdb lists belongs to a much larger clone and differs from this DNA's translation at residue 16, which points to a read error; the protein shown is made from the DNA. The chain joins TRDV1 to TRDJ1, with 12 bases fitting TRDD3. This CDR3 comprises 21 residues. Germline V CDR1 and CDR2: TSWWSYY, QGS. Losses at the gene ends were 2 bases for V and 4 bases for J; bases not matched to a gene: 20. The CDR3 here is CALGEFLPSRYWGILNDKLIF. CDR3 DNA sequence: TGTGCTCTTGGGGAATTCCTCCCCAGTCGGTACTGGGGGATACTGAACGATAAACTCATCTTT.

About this clone: The mismatch at residue 6 between this DNA's translation and the TCRdb protein of a much larger clone likely reflects a read error; the protein shown is translated from the DNA. The chain couples TRDV2 to TRDJ1; 8 bases match TRDD3. CDR3 length: 24 amino acids. Unmatched junction bases numbered 29, after V lost 0 bases and J lost 0 bases. Germline V gene lookup returns CDR1 GEAIGNYY and CDR2 EKD. The CDR3 spells CACDTAGGLGTVSSGGPYTDKLIF. CDR3 DNA: TGTGCCTGTGACACCGCCGGCGGTCTGGGTACCGTGTCGTCTGGGGGACCGTACACCGATAAACTCATCTTT.

This clone occurred a few times. A far larger clone lies a single base away; this is likely a read error. The sample carries other DNA sequences with the same CDR3. This CDR3 reads CALGDLPFLTLLGVNTDKLIF. CDR3 DNA sequence: TGTGCTCTTGGGGACCTTCCCTTCCTCACCCTACTGGGGGTCAACACCGATAAACTCATCTTT. J is TRDJ1 and V is TRDV1, with D possibly matching TRDD3 (8 bases). V was shortened by 3 bases and J by 0 bases, with 29 bases between the two germline ends. This CDR3 region has 21 residues. Germline loops: CDR1 TSWWSYY, CDR2 QGS.

This clone came up a few times. The translation of this DNA and the TCRdb protein of a much larger clone differ at residue 18, probably owing to a read error; the protein shown here is translated from the DNA. The chain combines TRDV2 with TRDJ1; 8 bases agree with TRDD3. Germline CDR1 reads GEAIGNYY; CDR2 reads EKD. The V gene end was trimmed by 0 bases and the J gene end by 1 base; junction bases not matched to a gene: 30. CDR3 size: 24 residues. CDR3 nucleotides: TGTGCCTGTGACACCGTCGGCGGTCTGGGTACCGTGTCGTCTGGGGGACCGTGCACCGATAAACTCATCTTT. This gives the protein CACDTVGGLGTVSSGGPCTDKLIF.

A remark on this clone: This DNA's translation differs at residue 14 from TCRdb's protein, which comes from a much larger clone; a read error is likely, and the protein shown is translated from the DNA. This chain links TRDV2 with TRDJ1; D is undetermined. Germline assignment: CDR1 GEAIGNYY and CDR2 EKD. This CDR3 has 16 residues. The CDR3 here is CACDTVGNLYTDKPIF. In DNA, the CDR3 is TGTGCCTGTGACACCGTAGGAAACTTGTACACCGATAAACCCATCTTT.

The chain links TRDV2 to TRDJ1, with 11 positions matching TRDD3. CDR1 is GEAIGNYY, CDR2 EKD, per germline. The CDR3 totals 15 residues. With 0 bases clipped from V and 3 bases from J, the junction kept 2 bases outside the gene matches. The CDR3 loop is CACDTVGDTSDKLIF. For the CDR3, the DNA is TGTGCCTGTGACACCGTGGGGGATACGTCCGATAAACTCATCTTT.

This clone occurred a few times. A far bigger clonotype differs at one base, so this is likely a read error. Other nucleotide sequences in the sample specify the same CDR3. The rearrangement joins TRDV2 to TRDJ1, with 8 bases identical to TRDD3. Trimming at V came to 3 bases and at J to 4 bases, leaving 9 bases not matched to a gene. Germline loops: CDR1 GEAIGNYY, CDR2 EKD. The CDR3 is 15 amino acids. The chain's CDR3 is CACDPLGDTNDKLIF. The CDR3 nucleotides read TGTGCCTGTGACCCGCTGGGGGACACGAACGATAAACTCATCTTT.

Notes on this clone: TCRdb pairs this DNA with a much larger clone's protein that differs at residue 15, likely a read error; the protein shown was translated from the DNA. The J gene is TRDJ1, the V gene TRDV2, with TRDD3 identical over 10 bases. Germline CDR1 reads GEAIGNYY; CDR2 reads EKD. This CDR3 has 19 amino acids. The CDR3 nucleotides are TGTGCCTGTGAGACCCTTGGGGAGCTGGGGGATAGGGTCACCAATAAACTCATCTTT. It translates to CACETLGELGDRVTNKLIF.

This clone occurred many times. This is likely an artifact of a read error, given a far larger clone one base away. Other DNA sequences in the same sample also yield this CDR3. The chain has TRDV2 and TRDJ1; 11 bases agree with TRDD3. The germline gives CDR1 GEAIGNYY, CDR2 EKD. This CDR3 spans 17 amino acids. The CDR3 nucleotides read TGCGCCTGTGACACCGTACTGGGGGATAGATACACCGATAAACTCATCTTT. Translating it yields CACDTVLGDRYTDKLIF.

This clone is labeled as medium-sized. The chain recombines TRDV2 with TRDJ1, with a possible D match to TRDD3 (6 bases). The germline V and J ends were trimmed by 0 bases and 0 bases, with 13 bases remaining between them. There are 16 residues in the CDR3. Germline assignment: CDR1 GEAIGNYY and CDR2 EKD. This chain's CDR3 is CACDTLGPSDTDKLIF. CDR3 sequence (DNA): TGTGCCTGTGACACCCTGGGGCCCTCGGACACCGATAAACTCATCTTT.

This clone ranks as large. This specimen includes other DNA sequences encoding the same CDR3. V usage is TRDV1 and J usage is TRDJ1, with TRDD3 matching 12 bases. The trim removed 5 bases at V and 2 bases at J, leaving 21 bases unmatched. The CDR3 sequence is 21 residues long. Germline V gene sequence: CDR1 TSWWSYY, CDR2 QGS. CDR3 sequence reads: CALGKGFLRRTGGYSTDKLIF. Here the CDR3 DNA reads TGTGCTCTTGGGAAGGGTTTCCTACGTCGTACTGGGGGATACTCAACCGATAAACTCATCTTT.

This clone was seen a handful of times. The TCRdb record carries a much larger clone's protein, which differs from this DNA's translation at residue 25; a read error is the likely cause, and the protein listed here is the DNA translation. The chain links TRDV1 to TRDJ1; 13 bases align to TRDD3. This CDR3 comprises 27 residues. From germline, CDR1 is TSWWSYY and CDR2 QGS. The CDR3 coding sequence is TGTGCTCTTGGGGTACGCCACTTCCTACTAGAGTACTGGGGGATACGCGAACGACTTCTTTACACCGATAAACCCATCTTT. The encoded protein is CALGVRHFLLEYWGIRERLLYTDKPIF.

Remarks on this clone: The protein held in TCRdb is that of a much larger clone and does not match this DNA's translation at residue 11, likely because of a read error; the protein shown is translated from the DNA. The rearrangement joins TRDV1 to TRDJ1; 9 nucleotides align to TRDD3. The CDR3 loop spans 24 amino acids. Germline CDR1 reads TSWWSYY; CDR2 reads QGS. The V segment lost 0 bases and the J segment 4 bases; nucleotides outside the gene matches: 30. This CDR3 is CALGELSHGLLIWGIVFIGDKLIF. For the CDR3, the DNA is TGTGCTCTTGGGGAACTTTCCCATGGCCTTCTTATATGGGGGATAGTCTTTATAGGCGATAAACTCATCTTT.

This clone was picked up a small number of times. The protein TCRdb lists belongs to a much larger clone and differs from this DNA's translation at residue 16, which points to a read error; the protein shown is made from the DNA. The rearrangement joins TRDV1 to TRDJ1; tentative D call: TRDD3 (8 bases). Germline CDR1 reads TSWWSYY; CDR2 reads QGS. The CDR3 runs 21 residues. V lost 3 bases to trimming and J lost 3 bases, with 32 bases between them. In nucleotides, the CDR3 is TGTGCTCTTGGGGATCTTCCCTTCCTCACCCTACTGGGGGTCAACTCCGATAAACTCATCTTT. Encoded protein: CALGDLPFLTLLGVNSDKLIF.

In this sample, this clone is medium-sized (0.01 to 0.1%). The CDR3 spells CACDTLENTDKLIF. The CDR3 nucleotides are TGTGCCTGTGACACACTGGAAAATACCGATAAACTCATCTTT. The chain recombines TRDV2 with TRDJ1, with D tentatively TRDD3 (5 bases). CDR3 size: 14 residues. Trimming shortened V by 1 base and J by 2 bases, and 10 bases separated the two germline ends. Germline CDR1 GEAIGNYY, CDR2 EKD.

There are a few counts of this clone. The chain couples TRDV2 to TRDJ3, with a weak D call TRDD3 (6 bases). The germline V and J ends were trimmed by 0 bases and 0 bases, with 14 bases remaining between them. The germline gives CDR1 GEAIGNYY, CDR2 EKD. The length of the CDR3 is 19 residues. The CDR3 coding sequence is TGTGCCTGTGACACCGGCTGGGGAGGAAGCTCCTGGGACACCCGACAGATGTTTTTC. It is translated as CACDTGWGGSSWDTRQMFF.

The chain employs TRDV2 and TRDJ1; 12 positions agree with TRDD3. CDR1 is GEAIGNYY, CDR2 EKD, per germline. With V trimmed by 1 base and J by 0 bases, 14 bases remained unmatched. The CDR3 covers 20 residues. CDR3 region: CACDTVQLGDTTSYTDKLIF. The CDR3 DNA sequence: TGTGCCTGTGACACGGTACAACTGGGGGATACTACCTCGTACACCGATAAACTCATCTTT.

The rearrangement joins TRDV1 to TRDJ4; 10 bases line up with TRDD3. Trimming took 1 base from V and 9 from J; bases not matched to a gene: 23. CDR3 length: 19 residues. Germline-derived CDR1 and CDR2 are TSWWSYY and QGS. The CDR3 DNA follows: TGTGCTCTTGGGGAACGGTTCTGGTGGGGGATACCAGTAACAGGGCAGTTGATCTTT. It specifies CALGERFWWGIPVTGQLIF.

The chain combines TRDV2 with TRDJ1; D may be TRDD3 (6 bases). Per the germline V gene, CDR1 is GEAIGNYY and CDR2 is EKD. This CDR3 region has 13 residues. Trimming shortened V by 4 bases and J by 2 bases, and 10 bases separated the two germline ends. The CDR3 bases are TGTGCCTGTGATGGGATATTAACCGATAAACTCATCTTT. Translating gives CACDGILTDKLIF.

This clone was seen a handful of times. The protein recorded in TCRdb matches a much larger clone and deviates from this DNA's translation at residue 10, suggesting a read error; the protein here is obtained by translating the DNA. The chain uses TRDV1 and TRDJ1; 11 bases align to TRDD3. Germline V gives CDR1 TSWWSYY, CDR2 QGS. CDR3 length: 20 residues. The trim removed 2 bases at V and 3 bases at J, leaving 17 bases unmatched. CDR3 sequence (DNA): TGTGCTCTTGGGGAAACAATGGGGGAGTGCTGGGGGATACTTTCCGATAAACTCATCTTT. Its translation is CALGETMGECWGILSDKLIF.